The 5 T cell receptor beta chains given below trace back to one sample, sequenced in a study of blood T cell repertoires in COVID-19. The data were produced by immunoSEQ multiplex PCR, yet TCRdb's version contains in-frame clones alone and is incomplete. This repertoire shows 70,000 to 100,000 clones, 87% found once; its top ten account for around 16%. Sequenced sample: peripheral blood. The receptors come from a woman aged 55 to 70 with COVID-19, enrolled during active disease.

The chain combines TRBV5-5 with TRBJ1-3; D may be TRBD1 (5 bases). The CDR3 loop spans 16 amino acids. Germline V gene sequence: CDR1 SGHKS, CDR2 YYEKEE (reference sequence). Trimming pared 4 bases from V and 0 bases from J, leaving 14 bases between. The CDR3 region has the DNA TGTGCCAGCAGCATGCAGGGCAGCGCCTCTGGAAACACCATATATTTT. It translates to CASSMQGSASGNTIYF.

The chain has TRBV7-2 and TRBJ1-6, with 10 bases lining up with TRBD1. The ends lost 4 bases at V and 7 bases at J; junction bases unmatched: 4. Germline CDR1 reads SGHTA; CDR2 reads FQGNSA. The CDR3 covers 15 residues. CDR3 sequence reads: CASSSGQGGNSPLHF. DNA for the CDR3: TGTGCCAGCAGCTCTGGACAGGGGGGGAATTCACCCCTCCACTTT.

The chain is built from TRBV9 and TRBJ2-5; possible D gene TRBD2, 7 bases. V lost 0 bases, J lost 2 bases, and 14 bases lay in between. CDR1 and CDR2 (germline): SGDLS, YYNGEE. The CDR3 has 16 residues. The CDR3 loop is CASSVAGRGPQETQYF. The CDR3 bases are TGTGCCAGCAGCGTAGCTGGGCGGGGGCCTCAAGAGACCCAGTACTTC.

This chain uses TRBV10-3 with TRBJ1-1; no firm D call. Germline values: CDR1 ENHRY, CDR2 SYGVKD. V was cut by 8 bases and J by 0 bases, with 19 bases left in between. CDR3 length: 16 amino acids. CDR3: CAISPRENRLNTEAFF. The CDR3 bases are TGTGCCATCTCGCCGAGGGAGAACCGTTTGAACACTGAAGCTTTCTTT.

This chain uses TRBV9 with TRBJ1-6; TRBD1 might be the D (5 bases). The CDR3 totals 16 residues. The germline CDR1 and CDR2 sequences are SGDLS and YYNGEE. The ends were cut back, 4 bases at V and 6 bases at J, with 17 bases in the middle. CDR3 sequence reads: CASSPRASPSNSPLHF. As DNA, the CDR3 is TGTGCCAGCAGCCCCAGGGCTTCACCCTCTAATTCACCCCTCCACTTT.